The sequence of this TCR beta chain was determined in a study of blood T cell repertoires in COVID-19 (dated by TCRdb to the early 2020s). The study in broad terms: Samples from collaborators originated in the United States, Italy and Spain and spanned both the acute and convalescent phases of COVID-19. The material from the prospective study consisted of cDNA or gDNA derived from T cells, B-cell-depleted T cells, or PBMCs. Subjects who had been exposed to COVID-19, were actively infected with it, or had recovered from it provided the deeply sampled blood TCRbeta repertoires that made up the dataset. The repertoires were released in a freely available public database intended as a resource for research on the immune response to SARS-CoV-2. Samples came from the ongoing ImmuneRACE study (first 160 participants) plus 1,254 subjects from 6 global collaborators. A de-identified subject ID, COVID-19 status, age in years and sex were almost always included in the sample metadata. HLA class I and class II types, where available, came from metadata supplied by the sample provider rather than from assay-based typing.

Each collaborating institution followed its own protocols to collect whole blood in K2EDTA tubes. For TCRbeta analysis, collaborators shipped samples as frozen whole blood, isolated PBMCs, or DNA extracted from either of those sample types. What the research found in general, with its limitations: How much clinical and demographic metadata was included differed by source and by participant, and the metadata was provided uncurated.

V is cut by 0 bases and J by 2 bases, and the space between the germline ends is 16 bases. The CDR3 runs 17 residues from the cysteine to the phenylalanine. Only the CDR3 part of the read is kept: 51 bases, read in frame from the first base. CDR1 and CDR2 are drawn from the germline V gene: MGHRA, YSYEKL. TCRbeta CDR3 regions were amplified from genomic DNA by means of the immunoSEQ Assay, a bias-controlled multiplex PCR. Processing in the source paper ran as follows. The number of nucleated cells in each sample was estimated from the amplification of reference gene primers within the assay. Sequence reads were collapsed and filtered to measure the absolute abundance of every unique TCRbeta CDR3 rearrangement. For each sample, productive Simpson clonality was calculated by taking the square root of Simpson's diversity index across productive rearrangements. Here the immuneACCESS table is served through TCRdb, limited to in-frame sequences with V and J called. Missing clones are a known gap in these copies; in checked studies unresolved V genes cover under half, and the rest lacks a known reason. V, J and clone size derive from that table, while D and trimming were established from the DNA sequence. In all, the sample holds 90,000 or so clones, and 86% of those were seen once. The top ten clones comprise more than 1% of the sample.

Notes on this clone: Its antigen remains undetermined. Per-base quality was not reported, and no clone a single base away is much larger than it.

This chain joins TRBV4-1 to TRBJ2-5; the D gene remains uncertain. This receptor was taken from an older man with active or convalescent COVID-19. Sequenced sample: peripheral blood. CDR3 region: CASSQDRPLGSQETQYF. The nucleotides are TGCGCCAGCAGCCAAGATCGTCCCCTTGGTAGTCAAGAGACCCAGTACTTC.